The 3 T cell receptor beta chains listed next were all sequenced from one sample in a study of tumor-infiltrating lymphocytes in glioblastoma multiforme. TCR beta libraries were built from RNA through three nested multiplex PCR rounds using modified ARM-PCR. Each CDR3 protein is one row after TCRdb ran MiXCR on the multiplex PCR reads. The table lists around 10,000 distinct CDR3 sequences, less than 75% of them singletons. The sequencing sample was made of brain tumor tissue. The receptor source for this set is a male donor with glioblastoma.

The rearrangement joins TRBV7-9 to TRBJ1-1; D gene unclear. V lost 8 bases and J lost 1, with 5 bases in between. CDR3 size: 11 residues. Germline-derived CDR1 and CDR2 are SEHNR and FQNEAQ (reference sequence). The CDR3 DNA reads as TGTGCCAGCGCGGCGAACACTGAAGCTTTCTTT. Its protein product is CASAANTEAFF.

This chain links TRBV10-3 with TRBJ1-1; D is ambiguous. Trimming shortened V by 6 bases and J by 0 bases, and 14 bases separated the two germline ends. The CDR3 contains 15 residues. Germline CDR1 ENHRY, CDR2 SYGVKD. This chain's CDR3 is CAISASTTLNTEAFF. The CDR3 DNA reads TGTGCCATCAGCGCCTCAACAACTTTGAACACTGAAGCTTTCTTT.

This clonotype was seen repeatedly, ten times or more. This chain links TRBV4-1 with TRBJ2-7; 8 bases fit TRBD1. The germline V gene encodes CDR1 MGHRA and CDR2 YSYEKL. Germline trimming cut 4 bases from V and 3 bases from J; bases unmatched to any gene: 5. The CDR3 has 14 amino acids. The CDR3 DNA sequence: TGCGCCAGCAGCCCCGGACAGGGCAGCTACGAGCAGTACTTC. Protein product: CASSPGQGSYEQYF.